This T cell receptor (beta chain) was obtained from a study of blood T cell repertoires in COVID-19. Germline CDR1 reads MNHNS; CDR2 reads SASEGT. V lost 2 bases and J lost 7, with 14 bases in between. The CDR3 has 15 amino acids. The protocol was immunoSEQ multiplex PCR, while the TCRdb copy is restricted to in-frame clones and leaves out a portion. The sample yields roughly 400,000 clones, less than 95% seen once. Cohorts were based on clinical histories the participants reported. Sequenced input: PBMCs or T cells enriched from blood (not recorded which). The V call is TRBV6-1, the J call TRBJ2-2; no firm D call. This clonotype originated in a man between 18 and 29 years old who had recovered from COVID-19. The CDR3 region is CASSELSLGSGELFF. Written as DNA, the CDR3 is TGTGCCAGCAGTGAACTATCCCTAGGTAGCGGGGAGCTGTTTTTT.